Below are 15 T cell receptor beta chains sequenced from a single sample in a study of beta chain features in type 1 diabetes. Sequenced material consisted of expressed TCRB transcripts (all of the isolated RNA was reverse transcribed). The table came from immunoSEQ multiplex PCR; TCRdb's copy has only in-frame clones and leaves some out. The table has approximately 240,000 clones, under 20% seen once; the top ten hold 0.08% to 0.095%. Study outcomes and limitations: TCRB CDR3s from Type 1 diabetes patients were moderately but significantly shorter in all four CD4+ subsets.

Their recognized antigens are unknown. The sequenced sample was naive CD4+ T cells from blood. These receptors were taken from a man aged 25-45 years with type 1 diabetes.

The V and J genes are TRBV11-1 and TRBJ2-1; no clear D gene. Germline CDR1 is SGHAT and CDR2 is FQDESV (reference sequence). CDR3 size: 15 residues. Trimming stripped 5 bases from V and 9 bases from J, with 20 bases between. CDR3 sequence: CASSPLRIRMGEQFF. In nucleotides, the CDR3 is TGTGCCAGCAGCCCCCTTAGGATAAGGATGGGTGAGCAGTTCTTC. Full variable domain (outside the CDR3, taken from reference TRBV11-1 and TRBJ2-1): EAEVAQSPRYKITEKSQAVAFWCDPISGHATLYWYRQILGQGPELLVQFQDESVVDDSQLPKDRFSAERLKGVDSTLKIQPAELGDSAMYLCASSPLRIRMGEQFFGPGTRLTVL.

V and J are TRBV11-2 and TRBJ2-6; D remains unclear. Trimming removed 5 bases at V and 0 bases at J, with 11 bases between. Germline CDR1 reads SGHAT; CDR2 reads FQNNGV. The CDR3 is 16 amino acids. The DNA of the CDR3 is TGTGCCAGCAGCCCGATCAAGAGCTCTGGGGCCAACGTCCTGACTTTC. It yields the protein CASSPIKSSGANVLTF.

The J gene is TRBJ2-5, the V gene TRBV18; 10 bases line up with TRBD2. CDR3 length: 14 residues. In germline, CDR1 is KGHSH, CDR2 LQKENI. V trimming: 0 bases; J trimming: 5 bases; junction bases outside the gene matches: 0. The CDR3 spells CASSPPGLAETQYF. CDR3 in DNA: TGTGCCAGCTCACCACCGGGACTAGCGGAGACCCAGTACTTC.

This chain links TRBV6-6 with TRBJ2-3; the match to TRBD2 covers 8 bases. CDR1 and CDR2 (germline): MNHNY, SVGAGI (reference sequence). The CDR3 spans 14 residues. V shed 6 bases and J 4 bases; nucleotides not matched to a gene: 6. CDR3: CASRREGLADTQYF. The CDR3, as DNA: TGTGCCAGCAGACGGGAGGGCCTCGCAGATACGCAGTATTTT.

This chain links TRBV5-1 with TRBJ2-3; D is ambiguous. The CDR3 runs 13 residues. The V and J ends lost 1 base and 4 bases respectively, with 7 bases between them. Germline CDR1 SGHRS, CDR2 YFSETQ. CDR3 DNA sequence: TGCGCCAGCAGCTTGACTTTTTCAGATACGCAGTATTTT. Its translation is CASSLTFSDTQYF.

The rearrangement joins TRBV27 to TRBJ2-3; D remains ambiguous. Germline assignment: CDR1 MNHEY and CDR2 SMNVEV (reference sequence). The ends were cut back, 6 bases at V and 2 bases at J, with 3 bases in the middle. The CDR3 has 11 residues. This CDR3 is CASSPTDTQYF. CDR3 nucleotides: TGTGCCAGCAGCCCCACAGATACGCAGTATTTT.

This chain uses TRBV13 with TRBJ2-7; D ambiguous. From germline, CDR1 is PRHDT and CDR2 FYEKMQ (reference sequence). This CDR3 comprises 13 residues. Trimming removed 3 bases from V and 2 bases from J, with 8 bases in between. The CDR3 reads CASSFRTAYEQYF. CDR3 bases: TGTGCCAGCAGCTTCAGGACGGCCTACGAGCAGTACTTC.

In this sample, this clone turned up a few times. The rearrangement uses TRBV29-1 and TRBJ2-3; D not certain. This CDR3 is built from 13 residues. Trimming took 1 base from V and 2 from J, leaving 7 bases between them. The germline V gene has CDR1 SQVTM and CDR2 ANQGSEA. CDR3 protein: CSVEGATTDTQYF. CDR3 in DNA: TGCAGCGTTGAAGGGGCTACCACAGATACGCAGTATTTT.

This clone was seen a few times. The chain links TRBV7-2 to TRBJ2-7; perhaps TRBD1 as D (5 bases). V was cut by 4 bases and J by 4 bases, with 20 bases left in between. Germline CDR1 is SGHTA and CDR2 is FQGNSA. The CDR3 runs 16 residues. DNA of the CDR3: TGTGCCAGCAGCTCGCTAAGACAGACCGCCATATACGAGCAGTACTTC. Protein sequence: CASSSLRQTAIYEQYF.

This chain joins TRBV7-2 and TRBJ2-7; TRBD1 matches 9 bases. This CDR3 spans 14 amino acids. Trimming took 2 bases from V and 4 from J; bases not matched to a gene: 3. In germline, CDR1 is SGHTA, CDR2 FQGNSA. DNA for the CDR3: TGTGCCAGCAGCTTACAACAGGGGGCTTACGAGCAGTACTTC. This sequence encodes CASSLQQGAYEQYF.

The chain recombines TRBV2 with TRBJ2-5; maybe TRBD1 (6 bases). Germline assignment: CDR1 SNHLY and CDR2 FYNNEI. This CDR3 comprises 14 residues. Between the trimmed V and J ends, which lost 5 bases and 5 bases, there was a span of 15 bases. The CDR3 coding sequence is TGTGCCAGCAGTTTGGCGACAGGCCAGGAGACCCAGTACTTC. This codes for CASSLATGQETQYF. The whole variable domain, remainder taken from reference TRBV2 and TRBJ2-5, is EPEVTQTPSHQVTQMGQEVILRCVPISNHLYFYWYRQILGQKVEFLVSFYNNEISEKSEIFDDQFSVERPDGSNFTLKIRSTKLEDSAMYFCASSLATGQETQYFGPGTRLLVL.

V and J are TRBV5-6 and TRBJ2-1, with 11 bases matching TRBD2. The CDR3 runs 13 residues. The germline V gene has CDR1 SGHDT and CDR2 YYEEEE. V shed 5 bases and J 7 bases; nucleotides not matched to a gene: 2. CDR3 bases: TGTGCCAGCAGACTAGCGGGAGTAAATGAGCAGTTCTTC. It yields the protein CASRLAGVNEQFF.

The sample holds a few counts of this clone. The genes are TRBV5-1 and TRBJ2-1; TRBD1 agrees at 7 bases. V trimming: 4 bases; J trimming: 8 bases; junction bases outside the gene matches: 6. Germline V gene sequence: CDR1 SGHRS, CDR2 YFSETQ. This CDR3 contains 13 residues. The CDR3 bases are TGCGCCAGCAGCCCGACAGGGTTCGATGAGCAGTTCTTC. Translation gives CASSPTGFDEQFF.

The chain couples TRBV5-1 to TRBJ2-1; D unclear. The length of the CDR3 is 16 residues. Germline CDR1 SGHRS, CDR2 YFSETQ. Trimming took off 0 bases at V and 5 bases at J, with 15 bases between the two ends. CDR3 DNA sequence: TGCGCCAGCAGCTTGGCCGAAATTTCAACGAACAATGAGCAGTTCTTC. It translates to CASSLAEISTNNEQFF.

The genes are TRBV5-1 and TRBJ1-2, with 8 bases lining up with TRBD1. This CDR3 is 14 amino acids long. The V gene end was trimmed by 0 bases and the J gene end by 8 bases; junction bases not matched to a gene: 6. From germline, CDR1 is SGHRS and CDR2 YFSETQ. The CDR3 loop is CASSLEGQGSGYTF. CDR3 DNA sequence: TGCGCCAGCAGCTTGGAAGGACAGGGAAGCGGCTACACCTTC.